Listed here are 18 T cell receptor beta chains from one sample, sequenced in a study of T cells in narcolepsy. This table comes from immunoSEQ multiplex PCR, and its TCRdb copy is limited to in-frame clones, with some not included. This sample has tens of thousands of clones, with approximately 84% found just once. Sequenced material: memory (CD45RA-) CD4+ T cells from blood. The receptors stem from a human donor in good health.

The CDR3 reads CASSTRGGVMNTEAFF. For the CDR3, the DNA is TGTGCCAGCAGCACCCGAGGGGGGGTCATGAACACTGAAGCTTTCTTT. This chain connects TRBV5-5 to TRBJ1-1; D may be TRBD1 (6 bases). The germline V gene has CDR1 SGHKS and CDR2 YYEKEE (reference sequence). CDR3 length: 16 residues. V lost 4 bases and J 0 bases, leaving 16 bases between the germline ends.

The V call is TRBV27, the J call TRBJ1-3, with D possibly matching TRBD1 (6 bases). The V gene's germline CDR1 is MNHEY and CDR2 SMNVEV (reference sequence). The CDR3 is 16 residues long. The V gene lost 8 bases and the J gene lost 0 bases, with 17 bases spanning the gap. CDR3 sequence reads: CASCRTAPRSGNTIYF. For the CDR3, the DNA is TGTGCCAGCTGCCGGACAGCTCCCCGCTCTGGAAACACCATATATTTT.

J is TRBJ1-1 and V is TRBV7-8, with a possible D match to TRBD1 (5 bases). Germline V gene data show CDR1 as SGHVS and CDR2 as FQNEAQ. The CDR3 is 13 amino acids. Trimming removed 7 bases from V and 1 base from J, with 10 bases in between. The CDR3 nucleotides read TGTGCCAGCACCCTAGGACAGAACACTGAAGCTTTCTTT. Protein: CASTLGQNTEAFF.

The chain has TRBV2 and TRBJ2-5; TRBD2 might be the D (6 bases). V lost 8 bases and J lost 5, with 18 bases in between. CDR3 size: 14 residues. Looked up from germline, CDR1 is SNHLY and CDR2 is FYNNEI. The CDR3 DNA reads as TGTGCCAGCGGCGGAACGGGGGAATATGAGACCCAGTACTTC. It codes for CASGGTGEYETQYF.

The chain recombines TRBV19 with TRBJ2-7; 10 positions agree with TRBD2. V shed 3 bases, J shed 4 bases, and the junction held 6 bases outside the gene matches. CDR1 and CDR2 (germline): LNHDA, SQIVND (reference sequence). The CDR3 runs 15 residues. CDR3 residues: CASSILAGEAYEQYF. The DNA of the CDR3 is TGTGCCAGTAGTATTCTAGCGGGAGAAGCATACGAGCAGTACTTC.

The gene calls are TRBV15 and TRBJ2-3; 7 bases map to TRBD2. Germline-derived CDR1 and CDR2 are LNHNV and YYDKDF (reference sequence). The CDR3 spans 16 residues. The V and J ends lost 0 bases and 1 base, in that order; junction bases with no gene match: 4. The CDR3 reads CATSRDIGGGTDTQYF. The CDR3 coding sequence is TGTGCCACCAGCAGAGATATTGGGGGGGGCACAGATACGCAGTATTTT.

The chain employs TRBV5-1 and TRBJ2-1; 8 bases agree with TRBD1. Per the germline V gene, CDR1 is SGHRS and CDR2 is YFSETQ. Losses at the gene ends were 5 bases for V and 1 base for J; bases not matched to a gene: 5. CDR3 length: 15 amino acids. CDR3 DNA sequence: TGCGCCAGCAGTTCTGGACAGGGATCCTACAATGAGCAGTTCTTC. It translates to CASSSGQGSYNEQFF.

V is TRBV21-1 and J is TRBJ2-7; the table's D call TRBD1 went unverified against the DNA. TRBV21-1 is described as a pseudogene. This CDR3 spans 15 amino acids. This CDR3 is CASSNVSRKVCEQYF. In DNA form, the CDR3 reads TGTGCCAGCAGCAATGTCTCCAGGAAGGTCTGTGAGCAGTACTTC.

The chain couples TRBV7-9 to TRBJ2-5; 8 positions match TRBD1. The junction had 3 bases not matched to a gene; V was cut back by 2 bases and J by 1 base. Germline V gene lookup returns CDR1 SEHNR and CDR2 FQNEAQ (reference sequence). The CDR3 length is 15 residues. CDR3 DNA sequence: TGTGCCAGCAGCTTACGACAGGGGCCCCAAGAGACCCAGTACTTC. Encoded protein: CASSLRQGPQETQYF.

This clone was recorded once. The chain carries TRBV11-2 and TRBJ1-4; TRBD1 might be the D (5 bases). CDR1 is SGHAT and CDR2 is FQNNGV in the germline V gene. The V end was cut by 1 base, the J end by 3 bases, with 12 bases between. The CDR3 is 16 amino acids. The CDR3 sequence is CASSLGGGTANEKLFF. The CDR3 DNA reads TGTGCCAGCAGCTTAGGGGGCGGGACGGCTAATGAAAAACTGTTTTTT.

The chain has TRBV4-3 and TRBJ2-2; 10 positions match TRBD2. The ends lost 2 bases at V and 5 bases at J; junction bases unmatched: 8. Germline V lookup: CDR1 LGHNA, CDR2 YSLEER. The CDR3 is 17 residues long. CDR3 protein: CASSQHLSGGVTGELFF. The CDR3 region has the DNA TGCGCCAGCAGCCAACACCTCAGCGGGGGGGTAACCGGGGAGCTGTTTTTT.

The chain joins TRBV28 to TRBJ2-7; possibly TRBD1 for D (6 bases). This CDR3 comprises 14 residues. Per the germline V gene, CDR1 is MDHEN and CDR2 is SYDVKM. Trimming removed 7 bases from V and 3 bases from J, with 16 bases in between. The CDR3 here is CASTLQGFGYEQYF. CDR3 nucleotide sequence: TGTGCCAGCACCCTCCAGGGGTTCGGCTACGAGCAGTACTTC. The variable domain in full, completed from reference TRBV28 and TRBJ2-7, reads DVKVTQSSRYLVKRTGEKVFLECVQDMDHENMFWYRQDPGLGLRLIYFSYDVKMKEKGDIPEGYSVSREKKERFSLILESASTNQTSMYLCASTLQGFGYEQYFGPGTRLTVT.

The chain's CDR3 is CASTRDRNSPLHF. The CDR3 DNA reads TGCGCCAGCACCCGGGACCGTAATTCACCCCTCCACTTT. This chain joins TRBV5-1 and TRBJ1-6; maybe TRBD1 (5 bases). The CDR3 spans 13 residues. V was clipped by 6 bases and J by 6 bases, with 10 bases between them. The germline CDR1 and CDR2 sequences are SGHRS and YFSETQ.

The rearrangement links TRBV6-1 to TRBJ2-5; 9 bases line up with TRBD2. This CDR3 has 14 residues. V lost 5 bases to trimming and J lost 4 bases; unmatched junction nucleotides: 5. Germline CDR1 is MNHNS and CDR2 is SASEGT. CDR3 residues: CASSPLAGRETQYF. CDR3 DNA: TGTGCCAGCAGTCCTCTAGCGGGAAGAGAGACCCAGTACTTC.

This clone was picked up one time. This chain uses TRBV4-2 with TRBJ1-1; no clear D. V was cut by 2 bases and J by 0 bases, with 10 bases left in between. The CDR3 extends over 15 amino acids. Germline CDR1 reads LGHNA; CDR2 reads YNFKEQ. The CDR3 DNA follows: TGTGCCAGCAGCCAAACGAACCAGTTGAACACTGAAGCTTTCTTT. This translates into CASSQTNQLNTEAFF.

The chain uses TRBV9 and TRBJ2-7; D is perhaps TRBD1 or TRBD2 (5 bases each). The germline gives CDR1 SGDLS, CDR2 YYNGEE. The CDR3 is 14 amino acids. V was cut by 4 bases and J by 7 bases, with 18 bases left in between. CDR3 loop: CASSPQGVPGEQYF. The CDR3 DNA is TGTGCCAGCAGCCCCCAGGGAGTCCCGGGGGAGCAGTACTTC.

V is TRBV2 and J is TRBJ2-7; D may be TRBD2 (7 bases). Germline V gives CDR1 SNHLY, CDR2 FYNNEI. The germline V and J ends were trimmed by 3 bases and 2 bases, with 11 bases remaining between them. The CDR3 totals 14 residues. Here the CDR3 reads CASSEGAGAYEQYF. The DNA for the CDR3 is TGTGCCAGCAGTGAGGGGGCGGGGGCCTACGAGCAGTACTTC.

The rearrangement uses TRBV2 and TRBJ2-7; unclear D gene. CDR1 is SNHLY and CDR2 is FYNNEI in the germline V gene. The CDR3 spans 14 residues. V lost 6 bases, J lost 3 bases, and 15 bases lay in between. CDR3 sequence: CASRPGGADYEQYF. DNA for the CDR3: TGTGCCAGCAGGCCGGGCGGAGCCGACTACGAGCAGTACTTC.